One and the same sample provided the 31 T cell receptor beta chains below, sequenced in a study of blood T cell repertoires in COVID-19. The protocol was immunoSEQ multiplex PCR, while the TCRdb copy is restricted to in-frame clones and leaves out a portion. Counted here are some 240,000 clones, roughly 79% occurring once; the ten biggest clones make up 7.5%. The sample consisted of peripheral blood. Receptors originate from an elderly woman with COVID-19, enrolled during active disease.

The V call is TRBV5-1, the J call TRBJ1-2; D call uncertain. V was shortened by 3 bases and J by 6 bases, with 18 bases between the two germline ends. This CDR3 region has 15 residues. The germline V gene encodes CDR1 SGHRS and CDR2 YFSETQ. The CDR3 DNA sequence: TGCGCCAGCAGCTCGTCCGGATGGAGGGCGCATGGCTACACCTTC. It translates to CASSSSGWRAHGYTF.

This chain links TRBV2 with TRBJ2-1; 8 bases align to TRBD2. The CDR3 length is 12 residues. V dropped 7 bases and J dropped 9; count of bases not matched to a gene: 5. In germline, CDR1 is SNHLY, CDR2 FYNNEI. CDR3 sequence: CASKELAVEQFF. CDR3 DNA sequence: TGTGCCAGCAAGGAACTAGCGGTTGAGCAGTTCTTC.

The chain couples TRBV7-2 to TRBJ1-2, with D possibly matching TRBD1 (5 bases). V dropped 3 bases and J dropped 0 bases, with 14 bases sitting between them. Germline CDR1 reads SGHTA; CDR2 reads FQGNSA. There are 16 residues in the CDR3. CDR3 sequence reads: CASSLSTASPNYGYTF. The DNA for the CDR3 is TGTGCCAGCAGCTTGTCGACAGCTTCCCCTAACTATGGCTACACCTTC.

The V and J genes are TRBV19 and TRBJ1-2; D may be TRBD1 (5 bases). This CDR3 region has 15 residues. Per the germline V gene, CDR1 is LNHDA and CDR2 is SQIVND (reference sequence). The germline V and J ends were trimmed by 7 bases and 4 bases, with 19 bases remaining between them. CDR3 sequence reads: CASTLAGQSGYGYTF. In DNA, the CDR3 is TGTGCCAGTACCCTAGCGGGGCAGAGTGGCTATGGCTACACCTTC.

A remark on this clone: At one end the junction does not follow the germline gene, possibly because of a read error. V gene TRBV7-9 combines with J gene TRBJ2-2; 10 bases line up with TRBD2. The germline V gene has CDR1 SEHNR and CDR2 FQNEAQ (reference sequence). The CDR3 has 15 amino acids. CDR3 sequence reads: CASRLAGGPTGELFF. The CDR3 coding sequence is TGTGCCAGCAGGTTAGCGGGAGGCCCCACCGGGGAGCTGTTTTTT.

The chain carries TRBV30 and TRBJ1-4; TRBD1 might be the D (5 bases). The CDR3 is 13 residues long. Trimming took off 5 bases at V and 8 bases at J, with 15 bases between the two ends. Germline lookup yields CDR1 GTSNPN and CDR2 SVGIG (reference sequence). Here the CDR3 DNA reads TGTGCCTGGTGGCAGCCGCGGGGGGAAAAACTGTTTTTT. This encodes CAWWQPRGEKLFF.

The gene calls are TRBV4-3 and TRBJ2-1; the match to TRBD2 covers 7 bases. Germline assignment: CDR1 LGHNA and CDR2 YSLEER. The CDR3 has 18 amino acids. The junction had 8 bases not matched to a gene; V was cut back by 0 bases and J by 0 bases. The CDR3 is CASSQDLAERSSYNEQFF. CDR3 sequence (DNA): TGCGCCAGCAGCCAAGACCTAGCGGAAAGGAGCTCCTACAATGAGCAGTTCTTC.

The V and J genes are TRBV28 and TRBJ1-1; TRBD1 matches at 8 bases. This CDR3 contains 17 residues. Germline assignment: CDR1 MDHEN and CDR2 SYDVKM. J was trimmed by 4 bases and V by 6 bases; bases with no gene match: 16. The CDR3 nucleotides read TGTGCCAGCAGCCTGTCCTGGCAGGGGGCGAGGAGCACTGAAGCTTTCTTT. Residues: CASSLSWQGARSTEAFF.

The chain is built from TRBV18 and TRBJ1-2; 7 positions agree with TRBD1. The CDR3 spans 15 residues. V shed 4 bases, J shed 0 bases, and the junction held 5 bases outside the gene matches. Germline values: CDR1 KGHSH, CDR2 LQKENI. The CDR3 sequence: CASSLGTDSNYGYTF. CDR3 in DNA: TGTGCCAGCTCACTCGGGACAGACTCTAACTATGGCTACACCTTC.

V usage is TRBV7-3 and J usage is TRBJ2-1; unclear D gene. Trimming left V 1 base short and J 9 bases short, with 7 bases between. In germline, CDR1 is SGHTA, CDR2 FQGTGA. The CDR3 runs 12 residues. The CDR3 coding sequence is TGTGCCAGCAGCTTAAGGTTCGGTGAGCAGTTCTTC. This sequence encodes CASSLRFGEQFF.

This clone was recorded once. The chain is built from TRBV3-1 (or the pseudogene TRBV3-2) and TRBJ1-1; TRBD1 is a possible D gene (6 bases). V was clipped by 5 bases and J by 4 bases, with 14 bases between them. CDR3 length: 14 residues. Looked up from germline, CDR1 is LGHDT and CDR2 is YNNKEL (reference sequence). In DNA form, the CDR3 reads TGTGCCAGCAGCGGGACATCGAGGGGCACTGAAGCTTTCTTT. This sequence encodes CASSGTSRGTEAFF.

This clone has a single count. The CDR3 bases are TGCGCCAGCAGCCAGACAGGGACCGATCAGCCCCAGCATTTT. This codes for CASSQTGTDQPQHF. The chain is built from TRBV5-1 and TRBJ1-5; 7 bases are shared with TRBD1. This CDR3 spans 14 amino acids. Germline V gene sequence: CDR1 SGHRS, CDR2 YFSETQ. V gave up 4 bases and J gave up 5 bases; unmatched junction bases: 6.

The chain has TRBV2 and TRBJ2-7, with D tentatively TRBD2 (5 bases). Germline V lookup: CDR1 SNHLY, CDR2 FYNNEI. The length of the CDR3 is 14 residues. Between the trimmed V and J ends, which lost 8 bases and 0 bases, there was a span of 14 bases. In DNA, the CDR3 is TGTGCCAGCTGGGCGGGCGACTACTCCTACGAGCAGTACTTC. Translating it yields CASWAGDYSYEQYF.

CDR3 in amino acids: CASSVEGSPSYGYTF. The CDR3 DNA reads TGTGCCAGCAGCGTAGAGGGGTCTCCCTCCTATGGCTACACCTTC. The J gene is TRBJ1-2, the V gene TRBV9, with D possibly being TRBD1 (5 bases). V was shortened by 0 bases and J by 4 bases, with 13 bases between the two germline ends. The germline gives CDR1 SGDLS, CDR2 YYNGEE. The CDR3 is made up of 15 amino acids.

This chain connects TRBV28 to TRBJ1-6; D is unresolved. The CDR3 extends over 12 amino acids. The V gene lost 8 bases and the J gene lost 10 bases, with 12 bases spanning the gap. The germline V gene encodes CDR1 MDHEN and CDR2 SYDVKM. The CDR3 coding sequence is TGTGCCAGCGAGGAAAAGAGCTCACCCCTCCACTTT. Translating it yields CASEEKSSPLHF.

The chain combines TRBV30 with TRBJ1-2, with a weak D call TRBD1 (6 bases). V lost 1 base to trimming and J lost 9 bases, with 12 bases between them. The CDR3 length is 12 residues. Germline V lookup: CDR1 GTSNPN, CDR2 SVGIG (reference sequence). CDR3 coding DNA: TGTGCCTGGAGTGAGGGGGTAGGGAGCTACACCTTC. It encodes CAWSEGVGSYTF.

This chain connects TRBV5-1 to TRBJ2-7; 11 nucleotides agree with TRBD2. V was clipped by 4 bases and J by 5 bases; unmatched bases: 5. Germline V gene sequence: CDR1 SGHRS, CDR2 YFSETQ. This CDR3 contains 14 residues. The CDR3 region has the DNA TGCGCCAGCAGCCTCGTAGCGGGAGGGAACGAGCAGTACTTC. It specifies CASSLVAGGNEQYF.

The genes are TRBV6-5 and TRBJ2-1, with TRBD2 matching over 9 bases. Losses at the gene ends were 6 bases for V and 4 bases for J; bases not matched to a gene: 7. This CDR3 comprises 15 residues. CDR1 MNHEY and CDR2 SVGAGI come from the germline V gene. The CDR3 protein is CASSSGTSRYNEQFF. The CDR3 DNA is TGTGCCAGCAGCTCCGGGACTAGCAGATACAATGAGCAGTTCTTC.

The J gene is TRBJ1-5, the V gene TRBV2; TRBD1 aligns across 11 bases. The V and J ends lost 6 bases and 6 bases, in that order; junction bases with no gene match: 7. Per the germline V gene, CDR1 is SNHLY and CDR2 is FYNNEI. The CDR3 is 15 amino acids. The CDR3 coding sequence is TGTGCCAGCAGGCGGGGACAGGGGGGCAGTCAGCCCCAGCATTTT. It specifies CASRRGQGGSQPQHF.

The gene calls are TRBV11-2 and TRBJ1-6, with 8 bases aligning to TRBD1. Looked up from germline, CDR1 is SGHAT and CDR2 is FQNNGV. J gave up 4 bases and V 5 bases, and 7 bases lay outside the gene matches. There are 16 residues in the CDR3. The CDR3 DNA follows: TGTGCCAGCAGCGACCACAGGGGGGTGTATAATTCACCCCTCCACTTT. This gives the protein CASSDHRGVYNSPLHF.

The rearrangement links TRBV7-9 to TRBJ1-4; 7 bases map to TRBD1. J lost 0 bases, V lost 5 bases, and 6 bases had no gene match. This CDR3 spans 16 amino acids. In germline, CDR1 is SEHNR, CDR2 FQNEAQ (reference sequence). The CDR3 is CASSLRGEATNEKLFF. DNA of the CDR3: TGTGCCAGCAGCCTCAGGGGGGAAGCAACTAATGAAAAACTGTTTTTT.

This sequence joins TRBV10-3 and TRBJ1-5; 8 bases line up with TRBD1. The CDR3 totals 15 residues. Trimming removed 2 bases from V and 4 bases from J; junction bases left unmatched: 4. Germline V gives CDR1 ENHRY, CDR2 SYGVKD. Here the CDR3 reads CAISERTGGNQPQHF. The DNA of the CDR3 is TGTGCCATCAGTGAGCGAACAGGGGGGAATCAGCCCCAGCATTTT.

This clone appeared a few times. The rearrangement joins TRBV5-1 to TRBJ2-5; 7 nucleotides match TRBD1. The CDR3 consists of 16 residues. CDR1 is SGHRS, CDR2 YFSETQ, per germline. V lost 4 bases to trimming and J lost 3 bases; unmatched junction nucleotides: 12. The CDR3 DNA is TGCGCCAGCAGCCTGGGTGGACAGGCGACTAAAGAGACCCAGTACTTC. Amino acids: CASSLGGQATKETQYF.

The chain recombines TRBV9 with TRBJ1-5, with TRBD1 identical over 7 bases. After removal of 4 bases from V and 5 bases from J, the junction contained 3 bases not matched to a gene. The CDR3 covers 13 residues. Germline V CDR1 and CDR2: SGDLS, YYNGEE. CDR3 in amino acids: CASSYTGDQPQHF. The CDR3 DNA is TGTGCCAGCAGCTATACAGGGGATCAGCCCCAGCATTTT.

DNA of the CDR3: TGTGCCAGCAGCTCATTAACCGGGACAGGGGGCGAAAAACTGTTTTTT. Its protein is CASSSLTGTGGEKLFF. The chain employs TRBV5-4 and TRBJ1-4; TRBD1 agrees at 12 bases. Trimming removed 3 bases from V and 8 bases from J; junction bases left unmatched: 8. The CDR3 sequence is 16 residues long. Germline CDR1 and CDR2: SGHNT and YYREEE (reference sequence).

CDR3 amino acids: CASSFAGTGVTDTQYF. The CDR3, as DNA: TGTGCCAGCAGCTTTGCGGGAACGGGGGTCACAGATACGCAGTATTTT. V and J are TRBV5-6 and TRBJ2-3, with TRBD2 as a possible D gene (6 bases). Germline V gene sequence: CDR1 SGHDT, CDR2 YYEEEE. CDR3 length: 16 amino acids. Trimming removed 2 bases at V and 2 bases at J, with 15 bases between.

This chain uses TRBV7-9 with TRBJ2-5, with D unclear. Germline CDR1 reads SEHNR; CDR2 reads FQNEAQ (reference sequence). Trimming took 0 bases from V and 1 from J, leaving 9 bases between them. The CDR3 is 15 residues long. The CDR3 loop reads CASSLAAGSQETQYF. The CDR3 DNA sequence: TGTGCCAGCAGCTTAGCGGCAGGCTCCCAAGAGACCCAGTACTTC.

The chain couples TRBV19 to TRBJ1-2; possible D gene TRBD1, 5 bases. The germline gives CDR1 LNHDA, CDR2 SQIVND (reference sequence). The CDR3 totals 15 residues. Trimming pared 3 bases from V and 0 bases from J, leaving 11 bases between. This CDR3 reads CASSITGPANYGYTF. CDR3 DNA sequence: TGTGCCAGTAGTATCACAGGACCAGCTAACTATGGCTACACCTTC. Supplemented by reference TRBV19 and TRBJ1-2, the full variable domain reads DGGITQSPKYLFRKEGQNVTLSCEQNLNHDAMYWYRQDPGQGLRLIYYSQIVNDFQKGDIAEGYSVSREKKESFPLTVTSAQKNPTAFYLCASSITGPANYGYTFGSGTRLTVV.

The chain uses TRBV30 and TRBJ2-7; 10 nucleotides match TRBD2. The CDR3 runs 14 residues. The J segment lost 4 bases and the V segment lost 3 bases, leaving 6 bases of the junction unmatched. CDR1 and CDR2 from the germline V gene are GTSNPN and SVGIG (reference sequence). The chain's CDR3 is CAWREAGGRYEQYF. DNA for the CDR3: TGTGCCTGGAGGGAAGCGGGAGGGCGATACGAGCAGTACTTC. Full variable domain (remainder filled in from reference TRBV30 and TRBJ2-7): SQTIHQWPATLVQPVGSPLSLECTVEGTSNPNLYWYRQAAGRGLQLLFYSVGIGQISSEVPQNLSASRPQDRQFILSSKKLLLSDSGFYLCAWREAGGRYEQYFGPGTRLTVT.

Concerning this clone itself: At one of its ends the junction is not consistent with the germline gene, which may arise from a read error. The chain carries TRBV15 and TRBJ2-5, with D uncertain. Per germline, CDR1 LNHNV and CDR2 YYDKDF (reference sequence). CDR3 size: 13 residues. CDR3: CATSAPQFSRGDF. In DNA, the CDR3 is TGTGCCACCAGCGCCCCCCAATTTTCTAGAGGCGACTTC.

V gene TRBV6-2 or TRBV6-3 combines with J gene TRBJ1-2; TRBD1 is a possible D gene (6 bases). Per germline, CDR1 MNHEY and CDR2 SVGEGT. The CDR3 has 14 residues. V lost 3 bases and J 6 bases, leaving 14 bases between the germline ends. The CDR3 loop is CASSYGGTSDGYTF. CDR3 DNA sequence: TGTGCCAGCAGTTATGGGGGCACCTCCGATGGCTACACCTTC.